These 14 T cell receptor beta chains share one sample of origin, sequenced in a study of cytomegalovirus exposure and HLA in healthy donors. Measured with immunoSEQ multiplex PCR; TCRdb has only the in-frame clones, and not every one. The sample lists about 280,000 clones, about 86% occurring once. Sample: PBMCs. The receptors here all came from a woman aged 18-35 years in good health and CMV-seronegative.

This sequence joins TRBV10-3 and TRBJ2-7; 7 bases are shared with TRBD1. CDR1 is ENHRY, CDR2 SYGVKD, per germline. V gave up 4 bases and J gave up 10 bases; unmatched junction bases: 10. The CDR3 is 13 amino acids. The CDR3 is CAISGGRGIEQYF. The CDR3 DNA follows: TGTGCCATCAGTGGGGGCAGGGGGATTGAACAGTACTTC.

The chain recombines TRBV18 with TRBJ1-2, with D possibly matching TRBD1 (6 bases). The V gene lost 3 bases and the J gene lost 2 bases, with 13 bases spanning the gap. CDR3 size: 15 residues. Germline lookup yields CDR1 KGHSH and CDR2 LQKENI. The CDR3 DNA sequence: TGTGCCAGCTCACCGGCAGAGGGGGGGAACTATGGCTACACCTTC. It translates to CASSPAEGGNYGYTF. Supplemented by reference TRBV18 and TRBJ1-2, the full variable domain reads NAGVMQNPRHLVRRRGQEARLRCSPMKGHSHVYWYRQLPEEGLKFMVYLQKENIIDESGMPKERFSAEFPKEGPSILRIQQVVRGDSAAYFCASSPAEGGNYGYTFGSGTRLTVV.

This chain uses TRBV2 with TRBJ1-4; a weak D match, TRBD1 (5 bases). Per germline, CDR1 SNHLY and CDR2 FYNNEI. V lost 7 bases, J lost 7 bases, and 13 bases lay in between. This CDR3 contains 13 residues. CDR3 loop: CASTQVAGEKLFF. The CDR3 region has the DNA TGTGCCAGCACACAGGTAGCCGGTGAAAAACTGTTTTTT.

As for this clone: The junction shows a germline mismatch at one end, possibly a read error. This sequence joins TRBV7-7 and TRBJ2-1; D possibly corresponds to TRBD2 (5 bases). CDR1 is SSHAT and CDR2 is FNYEAQ in the germline V gene (reference sequence). CDR3 length: 13 amino acids. The CDR3 is CASSLSGYNEQFF. CDR3 DNA sequence: TGTGCTAGCAGCTTGTCGGGGTACAATGAGCAGTTCTTC.

The chain uses TRBV6-5 and TRBJ1-2; D is unclear. This CDR3 is built from 13 residues. V lost 2 bases to trimming and J lost 5 bases, with 9 bases between them. CDR1 and CDR2 (germline): MNHEY, SVGAGI. This chain's CDR3 is CASSYEQAYGYTF. The CDR3 coding sequence is TGTGCCAGCAGTTACGAGCAAGCTTATGGCTACACCTTC.

This clone was observed once. The sample holds other DNA sequences that translate to the same CDR3. V usage is TRBV18 and J usage is TRBJ1-1, with D possibly TRBD1 on 5 matching bases. Trimming cost V 3 bases and J 0 bases, with 8 bases left between them. The CDR3 loop spans 14 amino acids. The germline V gene has CDR1 KGHSH and CDR2 LQKENI. Here the CDR3 reads CASSPGGMNTEAFF. CDR3 in DNA: TGTGCCAGCTCACCGGGGGGAATGAACACTGAAGCTTTCTTT.

The V gene is TRBV27, the J gene TRBJ2-7; 11 nucleotides match TRBD1. Looked up from germline, CDR1 is MNHEY and CDR2 is SMNVEV (reference sequence). The V gene end was trimmed by 2 bases and the J gene end by 7 bases; junction bases not matched to a gene: 4. The CDR3 has 14 residues. CDR3 nucleotide sequence: TGTGCCAGCAGTTTAGGGACAGGGGGGAGGGAGCAGTACTTC. Translation gives CASSLGTGGREQYF.

The chain is built from TRBV4-3 and TRBJ2-3, with a possible D match to TRBD2 (5 bases). The CDR3 runs 12 residues. Trimming left V 0 bases short and J 8 bases short, with 6 bases between. Germline CDR1 and CDR2: LGHNA and YSLEER. The CDR3: CASSQDGGTQYF. In nucleotides, the CDR3 is TGCGCCAGCAGCCAAGATGGAGGTACGCAGTATTTT.

The chain joins TRBV28 to TRBJ2-4; the D gene is possibly TRBD2 (6 bases). The CDR3 is 12 amino acids. In germline, CDR1 is MDHEN, CDR2 SYDVKM. Trimming pared 6 bases from V and 8 bases from J, leaving 11 bases between. CDR3 nucleotides: TGTGCCAGCAGGCCACCGGGGGACATTCAGTACTTC. It codes for CASRPPGDIQYF.

This chain uses TRBV5-1 with TRBJ2-2; the match to TRBD2 covers 8 bases. Germline V lookup: CDR1 SGHRS, CDR2 YFSETQ. The ends lost 4 bases at V and 3 bases at J; junction bases unmatched: 8. The CDR3 has 16 amino acids. The CDR3 region is CASSPFGTSDTGELFF. In nucleotides, the CDR3 is TGCGCCAGCAGCCCGTTTGGGACTAGTGACACCGGGGAGCTGTTTTTT.

The chain is built from TRBV7-9 and TRBJ2-3; 9 nucleotides align to TRBD2. Germline trimming cut 1 base from V and 5 bases from J; bases unmatched to any gene: 7. Germline loops: CDR1 SEHNR, CDR2 FQNEAQ (reference sequence). The CDR3 consists of 16 residues. In DNA, the CDR3 is TGTGCCAGCAGCTTAGTGCGGGCGGGAGGGCGAGATACGCAGTATTTT. It yields the protein CASSLVRAGGRDTQYF.

The rearrangement uses TRBV5-8 and TRBJ2-7; D is undetermined. The germline gives CDR1 SGHTS, CDR2 YDEGEE. Between the trimmed V and J ends, which lost 7 bases and 3 bases, there was a span of 11 bases. This CDR3 contains 12 residues. The CDR3 spells CASQPRVYEQYF. The CDR3 region has the DNA TGTGCCAGCCAACCGAGAGTCTACGAGCAGTACTTC.

The V call is TRBV5-1, the J call TRBJ2-5, with TRBD1 matching over 10 bases. Germline CDR1 SGHRS, CDR2 YFSETQ. With 6 bases clipped from V and 5 bases from J, the junction kept 7 bases outside the gene matches. The CDR3 sequence is 14 residues long. CDR3 residues: CASIDRGRGETQYF. CDR3 DNA sequence: TGCGCCAGCATCGACAGGGGGCGCGGGGAGACCCAGTACTTC.

The rearrangement joins TRBV23-1 to TRBJ1-4, with a weak D call TRBD1 (5 bases). TRBV23-1 is an ORF; its function is uncertain. The CDR3 extends over 13 amino acids. Trimming pared 7 bases from V and 5 bases from J, leaving 11 bases between. This CDR3 reads CASKSTENEKLFF. The CDR3 region has the DNA TGCGCCAGCAAGTCGACAGAAAATGAAAAACTGTTTTTT.